The 32 T cell receptor beta chains listed next were all sequenced from one sample in a study of response to subunit inactivated influenza vaccine. TCRdb reprocessed the RT-PCR reads via MiXCR and lists one record per CDR3 protein. Among about 540,000 distinct CDR3 sequences listed, under 30% were seen once. This sample was also put to use in a study of T cells expressing NK-cell markers. From that report: The authors generated TCR beta cDNA through 5'RACE template switching with UMIs.

The source was CD4+ T cells sorted from PBMCs, collected 11 to 12 days after vaccination. The receptors were sampled from a man aged 50-59 years who received an inactivated influenza vaccine.

The chain uses TRBV7-8 and TRBJ1-2; 10 nucleotides match TRBD1. J gave up 3 bases and V 5 bases, and 9 bases lay outside the gene matches. The V gene's germline CDR1 is SGHVS and CDR2 FQNEAQ. The CDR3 consists of 16 residues. CDR3 nucleotides: TGTGCCAGCAGCCCCCGATGGGACAGGGGTGACTATGGCTACACCTTC. Amino acids: CASSPRWDRGDYGYTF.

CDR3 amino acids: CASRPPSGSYNEQFF. The CDR3, as DNA: TGTGCCAGCAGGCCTCCTAGCGGGAGTTACAATGAGCAGTTCTTC. This rearrangement joins TRBV28 to TRBJ2-1; 10 positions agree with TRBD2. This CDR3 spans 15 amino acids. The trim removed 6 bases at V and 4 bases at J, leaving 6 bases unmatched. Germline assignment: CDR1 MDHEN and CDR2 SYDVKM.

The chain carries TRBV6-2 or TRBV6-3 and TRBJ2-7; TRBD2 matches 8 bases. The CDR3 is made up of 15 amino acids. Trimming at V came to 6 bases and at J to 2 bases, leaving 9 bases not matched to a gene. In germline, CDR1 is MNHEY, CDR2 SVGEGT. The CDR3 region is CASSPLGGETYEQYF. The CDR3 DNA sequence: TGTGCCAGCAGCCCCCTCGGGGGGGAGACCTACGAGCAGTACTTC.

This clonotype was recorded a few times. This chain uses TRBV4-3 with TRBJ2-2, with 11 bases fitting TRBD2. The CDR3 has 18 amino acids. Germline V gives CDR1 LGHNA, CDR2 YSLEER. Unmatched junction bases numbered 7, after V lost 1 base and J lost 3 bases. The CDR3 sequence is CASSQVAGGLSDTGELFF. Written as DNA, the CDR3 is TGCGCCAGCAGCCAAGTAGCGGGGGGGCTATCGGACACCGGGGAGCTGTTTTTT.

The chain links TRBV18 to TRBJ2-2, with TRBD2 as a possible D gene (5 bases). CDR3 length equals 16 residues. Per the germline V gene, CDR1 is KGHSH and CDR2 is LQKENI. Trimming took off 1 base at V and 4 bases at J, with 13 bases between the two ends. CDR3 amino acids: CASSPRLGSPTGELFF. In DNA form, the CDR3 reads TGTGCCAGCTCACCACGGTTAGGGAGTCCCACCGGGGAGCTGTTTTTT.

This clonotype was recorded many times. J is TRBJ2-7 and V is TRBV7-8; 14 bases agree with TRBD2. There are 20 residues in the CDR3. J lost 1 base, V lost 3 bases, and 14 bases had no gene match. Germline values: CDR1 SGHVS, CDR2 FQNEAQ. CDR3 bases: TGTGCCAGCAGCTTGATTGATAGAGGACTAGCGGGAGGTACGTCCTACGAGCAGTACTTC. It yields the protein CASSLIDRGLAGGTSYEQYF.

This chain uses TRBV12-3 or TRBV12-4 with TRBJ2-2; the match to TRBD1 covers 11 bases. CDR3 size: 15 residues. J was trimmed by 2 bases and V by 6 bases; bases with no gene match: 2. CDR3 protein: CASSRTGGNTGELFF. CDR3 DNA sequence: TGTGCCAGCAGCCGGACAGGGGGCAACACCGGGGAGCTGTTTTTT.

CDR3 amino acids: CASSLVVDPNTGELFF. The CDR3 nucleotides read TGCGCCAGCAGCTTGGTTGTGGATCCGAACACCGGGGAGCTGTTTTTT. The rearrangement joins TRBV5-1 to TRBJ2-2; D is unresolved. Germline V CDR1 and CDR2: SGHRS, YFSETQ. Trimming removed 0 bases from V and 0 bases from J, with 9 bases in between. The CDR3 is made up of 16 amino acids.

The chain uses TRBV11-2 and TRBJ2-2; TRBD2 matches 9 bases. Per the germline V gene, CDR1 is SGHAT and CDR2 is FQNNGV. The CDR3 spans 15 residues. After removal of 6 bases from V and 7 bases from J, the junction contained 9 bases not matched to a gene. The CDR3 protein is CASRVAGGRVGELFF. In nucleotides, the CDR3 is TGTGCCAGCAGGGTCGCGGGGGGGCGCGTCGGGGAGCTGTTTTTT.

The V call is TRBV3-1, the J call TRBJ2-7, with D possibly TRBD1 on 6 matching bases. Trimming stripped 2 bases from V and 2 bases from J, with 13 bases between. CDR1 and CDR2 from the germline V gene are LGHDT and YNNKEL (reference sequence). The CDR3 length is 15 residues. Here the CDR3 DNA reads TGTGCCAGCAGCCAACCCGGGACACTCCCCTACGAGCAGTACTTC. It specifies CASSQPGTLPYEQYF.

The chain has TRBV7-8 and TRBJ1-1; TRBD1 aligns across 9 bases. V dropped 4 bases and J dropped 10; count of bases not matched to a gene: 10. Germline CDR1 is SGHVS and CDR2 is FQNEAQ. The CDR3 is 14 residues long. DNA for the CDR3: TGTGCCAGCAGCTCGTTACAGGGGGCTGAGGTAGCTTTCTTT. Its translation is CASSSLQGAEVAFF.

The V call is TRBV24-1, the J call TRBJ2-1; D perhaps matches TRBD1 (6 bases). The germline CDR1 and CDR2 sequences are KGHDR and SFDVKD. Trimming left V 3 bases short and J 3 bases short, with 14 bases between. CDR3 length equals 16 residues. The DNA for the CDR3 is TGTGCCACCAGTGATACGTTCGGACAGCTCTACAATGAGCAGTTCTTC. It encodes CATSDTFGQLYNEQFF.

This clonotype was seen only a few times. The chain carries TRBV5-6 and TRBJ2-1; 7 nucleotides agree with TRBD2. With 3 bases clipped from V and 11 bases from J, the junction kept 5 bases outside the gene matches. The CDR3 runs to 12 residues. Per the germline V gene, CDR1 is SGHDT and CDR2 is YYEEEE. CDR3 in DNA: TGTGCCAGCAGCTGGGGGAGGGAGCAGCAGTTCTTC. Amino acids: CASSWGREQQFF.

The rearrangement joins TRBV7-8 to TRBJ2-7; 8 bases map to TRBD1. J was trimmed by 4 bases and V by 4 bases; bases with no gene match: 9. Germline lookup yields CDR1 SGHVS and CDR2 FQNEAQ. The CDR3 consists of 15 residues. CDR3 protein: CASSWRIGTGYEQYF. The CDR3 DNA follows: TGTGCCAGCAGCTGGAGAATCGGGACAGGATACGAGCAGTACTTC.

This chain uses TRBV20-1 with TRBJ1-5, with D uncertain. The germline V gene has CDR1 DFQATT and CDR2 SNEGSKA (reference sequence). This CDR3 is 11 amino acids long. Between the trimmed V and J ends, which lost 4 bases and 7 bases, there was a span of 8 bases. The CDR3 coding sequence is TGCAGTGCTAACCTAGGACAGCCCCAGCATTTT. It yields the protein CSANLGQPQHF.

For the CDR3, the DNA is TGTGCCAGCAGTTTCACGAGCTCTGGAAACACCATATATTTT. Encoded protein: CASSFTSSGNTIYF. This sequence joins TRBV12-3 or TRBV12-4 and TRBJ1-3, with D unresolved. This CDR3 comprises 14 residues. Deletions cut 3 bases from V and 0 bases from J, with 6 bases between.

The CDR3, as DNA: TGTGCCAGCCGACAGACTTCGAACACCGGGGAGCTGTTTTTT. Its protein is CASRQTSNTGELFF. The J gene is TRBJ2-2, the V gene TRBV25-1; tentatively, D is TRBD1 (5 bases). Germline values: CDR1 MGHDK, CDR2 SYGVNS. This CDR3 is built from 14 residues. Trimming stripped 8 bases from V and 0 bases from J, with 10 bases between. Variable domain in full (rest from reference TRBV25-1 and TRBJ2-2): EADIYQTPRYLVIGTGKKITLECSQTMGHDKMYWYQQDPGMELHLIHYSYGVNSTEKGDLSSESTVSRIRTEHFPLTLESARPSHTSQYLCASRQTSNTGELFFGEGSRLTVL.

This clonotype was observed once. The chain combines TRBV12-3 or TRBV12-4 with TRBJ1-1; 9 bases are shared with TRBD1. The CDR3 contains 14 residues. Unmatched junction bases numbered 6, after V lost 6 bases and J lost 4 bases. The CDR3 loop reads CASRSRDRVTEAFF. The CDR3 region has the DNA TGTGCCAGCAGATCCCGGGACAGGGTCACTGAAGCTTTCTTT.

This clonotype has just a few counts. This chain connects TRBV4-2 to TRBJ2-5; D is perhaps TRBD1 or TRBD2 (7 bases each). The CDR3 is 14 residues long. The germline CDR1 and CDR2 sequences are LGHNA and YNFKEQ. Trimming removed 4 bases at V and 2 bases at J, with 11 bases between. The CDR3 region has the DNA TGTGCCAGCAGCCGGGGGGGACAGCAAGAGACCCAGTACTTC. Protein: CASSRGGQQETQYF.

This clonotype was recorded once. The J gene is TRBJ1-5, the V gene TRBV7-2; D might be TRBD1 (6 bases). The length of the CDR3 is 14 residues. The V and J ends lost 5 bases and 5 bases respectively, with 13 bases between them. Germline assignment: CDR1 SGHTA and CDR2 FQGNSA. CDR3 protein: CASSIGAGDQPQHF. CDR3 DNA sequence: TGTGCCAGCAGCATAGGGGCAGGGGATCAGCCCCAGCATTTT.

The V call is TRBV20-1, the J call TRBJ1-5; 8 bases map to TRBD1. In germline, CDR1 is DFQATT, CDR2 SNEGSKA (reference sequence). Trimming took 3 bases from V and 1 from J; bases not matched to a gene: 8. This CDR3 has 16 residues. In nucleotides, the CDR3 is TGCAGTGCTAGGACAGGGGCCACAACGAGCAATCAGCCCCAGCATTTT. Its protein is CSARTGATTSNQPQHF.

The chain couples TRBV20-1 to TRBJ2-7, with a tentative D call TRBD1 (5 bases). CDR1 and CDR2 from the germline V gene are DFQATT and SNEGSKA (reference sequence). The V and J ends lost 0 bases and 6 bases respectively, with 15 bases between them. The CDR3 consists of 14 residues. The CDR3 here is CSARDTGASTEQYF. Written as DNA, the CDR3 is TGCAGTGCTAGAGATACAGGTGCTAGTACCGAGCAGTACTTC.

This clonotype has just a few counts. The V gene is TRBV11-2, the J gene TRBJ2-1, with D perhaps matching TRBD2 (5 bases). The germline V and J ends were trimmed by 7 bases and 5 bases, with 21 bases remaining between them. The CDR3 spans 16 residues. Per the germline V gene, CDR1 is SGHAT and CDR2 is FQNNGV. DNA of the CDR3: TGTGCCAGCACCCCCGTCCGGCGGGCCAGAGACAATGAGCAGTTCTTC. This gives the protein CASTPVRRARDNEQFF.

This clonotype was seen a handful of times. This chain joins TRBV3-1 and TRBJ1-2; D possibly corresponds to TRBD1 (5 bases). The CDR3 length is 15 residues. The germline gives CDR1 LGHDT, CDR2 YNNKEL (reference sequence). Trimming left V 2 bases short and J 7 bases short, with 17 bases between. CDR3 amino acids: CASSQRSARERGYTF. The CDR3 DNA sequence: TGTGCCAGCAGCCAAAGGTCAGCCAGGGAACGTGGCTACACCTTC.

This clonotype has just a few counts. The chain recombines TRBV5-1 with TRBJ1-2; no reliable D call. CDR3 size: 11 residues. Germline V lookup: CDR1 SGHRS, CDR2 YFSETQ. Trimming removed 0 bases at V and 13 bases at J, with 10 bases between. CDR3 coding DNA: TGCGCCAGCAGCTTGGATGGACGGACCACCTTC. The encoded protein is CASSLDGRTTF.

The chain carries TRBV5-8 and TRBJ2-7; the D is unclear. Per germline, CDR1 SGHTS and CDR2 YDEGEE. With 9 bases removed from V and 2 bases from J, the gap between germline ends came to 12 bases. The CDR3 totals 12 residues. CDR3 nucleotides: TGTGCCACCAATTGGTTGACCTACGAGCAGTACTTC. Amino acid sequence: CATNWLTYEQYF.

The chain has TRBV7-6 and TRBJ2-2, with 10 bases matching TRBD2. Germline loops: CDR1 SGHVS, CDR2 FNYEAQ. The CDR3 totals 17 residues. Trimming took 1 base from V and 2 from J; bases not matched to a gene: 4. This chain's CDR3 is CASSLEASGSNTGELFF. In DNA form, the CDR3 reads TGTGCCAGCAGCTTAGAGGCTAGCGGGAGTAACACCGGGGAGCTGTTTTTT.

This clonotype was recorded a few times. The J gene is TRBJ2-5, the V gene TRBV29-1; unclear D gene. The CDR3 length is 10 residues. The germline V gene has CDR1 SQVTM and CDR2 ANQGSEA. V lost 4 bases, J lost 4 bases, and 4 bases lay in between. CDR3 nucleotides: TGCAGCGTTGGAGGAGAGACCCAGTACTTC. This encodes CSVGGETQYF.

This clonotype was counted many times. The V gene is TRBV25-1, the J gene TRBJ2-7, with a possible D match to TRBD1 (5 bases). The V gene lost 5 bases and the J gene lost 3 bases, with 11 bases spanning the gap. This CDR3 has 13 residues. Per germline, CDR1 MGHDK and CDR2 SYGVNS. CDR3 region: CASSRDSNYEQYF. The DNA for the CDR3 is TGTGCCAGCAGTCGAGACAGTAACTACGAGCAGTACTTC.

This clonotype was seen a handful of times. The rearrangement links TRBV7-9 to TRBJ1-2, with 8 bases fitting TRBD1. The CDR3 spans 14 residues. With 5 bases clipped from V and 2 bases from J, the junction kept 4 bases outside the gene matches. CDR1 SEHNR and CDR2 FQNEAQ come from the germline V gene (reference sequence). CDR3 bases: TGTGCCAGCAGCCCTTGGGACAGGAACTATGGCTACACCTTC. It encodes CASSPWDRNYGYTF.

This clonotype has more than one count but fewer than ten. The genes are TRBV6-5 and TRBJ2-7, with 8 bases matching TRBD1. CDR3 length: 17 residues. J gave up 3 bases and V 0 bases, and 10 bases lay outside the gene matches. Looked up from germline, CDR1 is MNHEY and CDR2 is SVGAGI. In DNA form, the CDR3 reads TGTGCCAGCAGTTACTCGTTTAGGTCAGGGGGCTACTACGAGCAGTACTTC. Residues: CASSYSFRSGGYYEQYF.

This clonotype came up a few times. This chain uses TRBV7-2 with TRBJ1-2, with 9 bases matching TRBD1. CDR3 length equals 12 residues. J was trimmed by 2 bases and V by 9 bases; bases with no gene match: 1. In germline, CDR1 is SGHTA, CDR2 FQGNSA. The CDR3 loop is CASGQGNYGYTF. The CDR3 nucleotides are TGTGCCAGTGGACAGGGGAACTATGGCTACACCTTC. The full variable domain, in which reference TRBV7-2 and TRBJ1-2 provide the parts outside the CDR3, is GAGVSQSPSNKVTEKGKDVELRCDPISGHTALYWYRQSLGQGLEFLIYFQGNSAPDKSGLPSDRFSAERTGGSVSTLTIQRTQQEDSAVYLCASGQGNYGYTFGSGTRLTVV.